The rows below give T cell receptor beta chains drawn from one sample of a study of a mutant IDH1 vaccine in newly diagnosed glioma. Using immunoSEQ multiplex PCR, the repertoire was profiled, and TCRdb retains in-frame clones only, with some absent. The profile shows roughly 32,000 clones, more than 70% of them singletons. Sequenced here: peripheral blood mononuclear cells (PBMCs), sampled from a glioma patient treated with radiotherapy, temozolomide or both. The receptor source for this set is a man between 50 and 59 years old with glioma. Some clones in this sample may be carry-over from other donors' samples. Each CDR3 is given without its conserved first and last residue.

J gene: TRBJ2-3; V gene: TRBV25-1; CDR3 protein: ASSEAGRSYTDTQY
J gene: TRBJ2-5; V gene: TRBV5-1; CDR3 protein: ATARGAGPQETQY
J gene: TRBJ1-3; V gene: TRBV11-2; CDR3 protein: ASSLTPSGNTIY
J gene: TRBJ1-1; V gene: TRBV6-6; CDR3 protein: ASSYLKGGVNTEAL
J gene: TRBJ2-3; V gene: TRBV5-1; CDR3 protein: ATQQSSGSTDTQY
J gene: TRBJ1-4; V gene: TRBV6-1; CDR3 protein: ASSELGQGGEKLF
J gene: TRBJ2-1; V gene: TRBV6-5; CDR3 protein: ASTSWTGNNEQF
J gene: TRBJ2-7; V gene: TRBV6-5; CDR3 protein: ASSPTGGYEQY
J gene: TRBJ2-7; V gene: TRBV18; CDR3 protein: ASSPEGPSKQY
J gene: TRBJ2-7; V gene: TRBV5-4; CDR3 protein: ASSNSYEQY
J gene: TRBJ1-2; V gene: TRBV7-8; CDR3 protein: ASSWDRDSYGYT
J gene: TRBJ2-2; V gene: TRBV9; CDR3 protein: ASSVEGTSGRELF
J gene: TRBJ1-4; V gene: TRBV6-1; CDR3 protein: ASSDITGGVGRKLF
J gene: TRBJ2-1; V gene: TRBV6-1; CDR3 protein: ASGDRGRDEQF
J gene: TRBJ1-5; V gene: TRBV21-1; CDR3 protein: ASSTGQGGSNQPQH
J gene: TRBJ2-5; V gene: TRBV14; CDR3 protein: ASSRQETQY
J gene: TRBJ1-5; V gene: TRBV28; CDR3 protein: ASSPLRGAFQPQH
J gene: TRBJ2-3; V gene: TRBV6-5; CDR3 protein: ASSYVRTDTQY
J gene: TRBJ1-1; V gene: TRBV11-3; CDR3 protein: ASSPRGTEAF
J gene: TRBJ2-4; V gene: TRBV5-5; CDR3 protein: ASSLSYLAGAKNIQY
J gene: TRBJ2-1; V gene: TRBV7-8; CDR3 protein: ASSLTLSTGRNEQF
J gene: TRBJ1-6; V gene: TRBV13; CDR3 protein: ASSFGGRNNSPLH
J gene: TRBJ2-5; V gene: TRBV14; CDR3 protein: ASSLYGGAGETQY
J gene: TRBJ1-1; V gene: TRBV11-2; CDR3 protein: ASSAGREAF
J gene: TRBJ2-1; V gene: TRBV25-1; CDR3 protein: ASSEYRLNEQF
J gene: TRBJ2-2; V gene: TRBV28; CDR3 protein: ASTSVNTGELF
J gene: TRBJ2-1; V gene: TRBV14; CDR3 protein: ASSPGAVDSQF
J gene: TRBJ2-1; V gene: TRBV7-6; CDR3 protein: ASSLRLAGGSYNEQF
J gene: TRBJ1-2; V gene: TRBV4-3; CDR3 protein: ASSQDAMRAGYGYT
J gene: TRBJ1-1; V gene: TRBV7-2; CDR3 protein: ASSLGGADAKQAF
J gene: TRBJ2-7; V gene: TRBV27; CDR3 protein: ASSSRGTLDYEQY
J gene: TRBJ1-1; V gene: TRBV4-1; CDR3 protein: ASLSRTSKGEAF
J gene: TRBJ1-1; V gene: TRBV19; CDR3 protein: ATTVNTEAF
J gene: TRBJ2-3; V gene: TRBV19; CDR3 protein: ASSLPSTDTQY
J gene: TRBJ2-7; V gene: TRBV7-9; CDR3 protein: ASRGSGRESRQY
J gene: TRBJ2-7; V gene: TRBV14; CDR3 protein: ASSQGFLFRQY